The text below deals with one T cell receptor (beta chain). This sample is part of a study of preoperative IRX-2 immunotherapy in early breast cancer. The CDR3 contains 13 residues. The germline CDR1 and CDR2 sequences are GTSNPN and SVGIG (reference sequence). Germline trimming cut 4 bases from V and 7 bases from J; bases unmatched to any gene: 5. Using immunoSEQ multiplex PCR, the repertoire was profiled, and TCRdb retains in-frame clones only, with some absent. Of approximately 28,000 clones in the sample, approximately 81% were seen once. As to treatment: preoperative locoregional IRX-2 cytokine immunotherapy.

This TCR was recovered from a human donor with breast cancer. Source: lymph node tissue, taken after IRX-2 immunotherapy. This rearrangement joins TRBV30 to TRBJ1-5; 9 bases align to TRBD1. CDR3: CAWTKDRGQPQHF. The CDR3 DNA is TGTGCCTGGACCAAGGACAGGGGACAGCCCCAGCATTTT.